Listed below are T cell receptor beta chains from one sample, sequenced in a study of patients and donors after allogeneic stem cell transplantation. TCRdb redid the calling of the RT-PCR reads with MiXCR, one entry per CDR3 protein. The repertoire holds 900,000 to 1,000,000 distinct CDR3 sequences, more than 15% seen once, with around 6% in the top ten. Sequenced: blood, either unsorted or a sorted T cell fraction (not recorded which). These receptor sequences come from a human donor who was either an allogeneic HSCT recipient or a stem cell or donor lymphocyte infusion donor (not recorded which). It is not recorded whose cells these are; they may come from a transplant donor. CDR3s include the opening cysteine and the closing phenylalanine or tryptophan. Fields, in order: clone size, V gene, J gene, CDR3 protein. Clone sizes are given selectively: once, few, many, or a class where the clone is expanded.

abundance: NA; v_gene: TRBV20-1; j_gene: TRBJ2-1; CDR3aa: CSARLAGSYNEQFF
abundance: NA; v_gene: TRBV5-1; j_gene: TRBJ2-6; CDR3aa: CASRGTGFSGANVLTF
abundance: NA; v_gene: TRBV6-2/TRBV6-3; j_gene: TRBJ2-5; CDR3aa: CASSSTEAETQYF
abundance: NA; v_gene: TRBV4-2; j_gene: TRBJ2-1; CDR3aa: CASSRREPRSNEQFF
abundance: few; v_gene: TRBV5-1; j_gene: TRBJ2-7; CDR3aa: CASSLGLAGVNEQYF
abundance: NA; v_gene: TRBV6-1; j_gene: TRBJ2-1; CDR3aa: CASGRGARNEQFF
abundance: few; v_gene: TRBV9; j_gene: TRBJ2-1; CDR3aa: CASSVRRDRVYNEQFF
abundance: NA; v_gene: TRBV30; j_gene: TRBJ1-4; CDR3aa: CAWSGGQHEKLFF
abundance: NA; v_gene: TRBV11-3; j_gene: TRBJ1-2; CDR3aa: CASSPRLGGEGYTF
abundance: many; v_gene: TRBV3-1; j_gene: TRBJ2-1; CDR3aa: CASSQGRLASPADNEQFF
abundance: NA; v_gene: TRBV9; j_gene: TRBJ2-2; CDR3aa: CASSVLAVNTGELFF
abundance: many; v_gene: TRBV5-1; j_gene: TRBJ1-2; CDR3aa: CASSLYDRNYGYTF
abundance: few; v_gene: TRBV20-1; j_gene: TRBJ2-4; CDR3aa: CSARVTGSAGNIQYF
abundance: NA; v_gene: TRBV5-1; j_gene: TRBJ1-4; CDR3aa: CASSLASSMGVEKLFF
abundance: NA; v_gene: TRBV11-3; j_gene: TRBJ2-7; CDR3aa: CASSLTSGTAYEQYF
abundance: NA; v_gene: TRBV6-1; j_gene: TRBJ1-5; CDR3aa: CASSEGLLRGDTYSNQPQHF
abundance: NA; v_gene: TRBV12-3/TRBV12-4; j_gene: TRBJ2-5; CDR3aa: CASSPGTSGIKTQYF
abundance: NA; v_gene: TRBV6-1; j_gene: TRBJ2-2; CDR3aa: CASRVGLAAFNTGELFF
abundance: few; v_gene: TRBV2; j_gene: TRBJ1-2; CDR3aa: CASSARTTDVNGYTF
abundance: NA; v_gene: TRBV4-2; j_gene: TRBJ2-3; CDR3aa: CASSQDLASGIGASADTQYF
abundance: few; v_gene: TRBV2; j_gene: TRBJ2-7; CDR3aa: CASSEQGVNEQYF
abundance: NA; v_gene: TRBV7-9; j_gene: TRBJ1-2; CDR3aa: CASSLDGQGDYGYTF
abundance: NA; v_gene: TRBV7-8; j_gene: TRBJ2-2; CDR3aa: CASSRRLASTGELFF
abundance: few; v_gene: TRBV29-1; j_gene: TRBJ1-1; CDR3aa: CSVSRTLATEAFF
abundance: NA; v_gene: TRBV25-1; j_gene: TRBJ2-2; CDR3aa: CASTLDGNTGELFF
abundance: NA; v_gene: TRBV15; j_gene: TRBJ2-5; CDR3aa: CATSRDGQGPETQYF
abundance: NA; v_gene: TRBV15; j_gene: TRBJ2-7; CDR3aa: CATRGLSVYEQYF
abundance: NA; v_gene: TRBV7-8; j_gene: TRBJ2-7; CDR3aa: CASSPSTDEQYF
abundance: few; v_gene: TRBV12-3/TRBV12-4; j_gene: TRBJ2-3; CDR3aa: CASSYLGTTDTQYF
abundance: NA; v_gene: TRBV4-1; j_gene: TRBJ1-1; CDR3aa: CASSRAALSGSEAFF
abundance: many; v_gene: TRBV5-1; j_gene: TRBJ1-2; CDR3aa: CASSSGQVNYGYTF
abundance: NA; v_gene: TRBV19; j_gene: TRBJ1-1; CDR3aa: CASSIDSGGSGTEAFF
abundance: few; v_gene: TRBV6-4; j_gene: TRBJ2-3; CDR3aa: CASSDSALAGGPDTQYF
abundance: few; v_gene: TRBV7-6; j_gene: TRBJ2-3; CDR3aa: CASSPLVGGRLRTQYF
abundance: few; v_gene: TRBV27; j_gene: TRBJ2-3; CDR3aa: CASSSRSGSGTDTQYF
abundance: few; v_gene: TRBV18; j_gene: TRBJ1-6; CDR3aa: CASSPMGNAASPLHF
abundance: NA; v_gene: TRBV4-1; j_gene: TRBJ2-7; CDR3aa: CASSPGQGGYYEQYF
abundance: many; v_gene: TRBV2; j_gene: TRBJ2-2; CDR3aa: CASSEENTGELFF
abundance: NA; v_gene: TRBV7-2; j_gene: TRBJ2-2; CDR3aa: CASLPILNTGELFF
abundance: once; v_gene: TRBV5-1; j_gene: TRBJ2-5; CDR3aa: CASSPTPLETQYF
abundance: NA; v_gene: TRBV2; j_gene: TRBJ2-2; CDR3aa: CASRLDYNTGELFF
abundance: NA; v_gene: TRBV29-1; j_gene: TRBJ1-1; CDR3aa: CSVDKDLNTEAFF
abundance: NA; v_gene: TRBV10-3; j_gene: TRBJ2-1; CDR3aa: CAISEVQRHEQFF
abundance: once; v_gene: TRBV7-9; j_gene: TRBJ1-2; CDR3aa: CASSKRQGDGYTF
abundance: few; v_gene: TRBV7-9; j_gene: TRBJ1-1; CDR3aa: CASSLGSRIYTEAFF
abundance: NA; v_gene: TRBV4-1; j_gene: TRBJ2-7; CDR3aa: CASSQPTSGRFEQYF
abundance: NA; v_gene: TRBV6-1; j_gene: TRBJ1-5; CDR3aa: CASSPEVGLSNQPQHF
abundance: many; v_gene: TRBV20-1; j_gene: TRBJ2-3; CDR3aa: CSARDLGRDTDTQYF
abundance: NA; v_gene: TRBV20-1; j_gene: TRBJ2-3; CDR3aa: CSARRTSTDTQYF
abundance: few; v_gene: TRBV9; j_gene: TRBJ2-4; CDR3aa: CASSVDPGLAKNIQYF
abundance: few; v_gene: TRBV5-1; j_gene: TRBJ2-2; CDR3aa: CASSPQGRELFF
abundance: NA; v_gene: TRBV19; j_gene: TRBJ2-7; CDR3aa: CASIRGGQGGGLSYEQYF
abundance: few; v_gene: TRBV12-3/TRBV12-4; j_gene: TRBJ1-3; CDR3aa: CASSLGRSVIGNTIYF